This T cell receptor beta chain was identified during a study of control samples from healthy donors and cancer patients. This clone was observed once. CDR1 is MNHEY and CDR2 is SMNVEV in the germline V gene (reference sequence). V gave up 3 bases and J gave up 0 bases, with 9 bases separating them. The CDR3 spans 15 residues. Assay used: immunoSEQ multiplex PCR; TCRdb lists only in-frame clones, some missing. Seen here are over 90,000 clones, 92% observed once, and the top ten hold about 2.5%. Source material: blood. The clonotype comes from a woman younger than 30 in good health. The chain employs TRBV27 and TRBJ1-5; D is perhaps TRBD1 (5 bases). The CDR3 here is CASSFLGGSNQPQHF. CDR3 nucleotide sequence: TGTGCCAGCAGTTTTTTGGGGGGTAGCAATCAGCCCCAGCATTTT.